Following are 17 T cell receptor beta chains from one sample sequenced in a study of early T cells in non-severe SARS-CoV-2 infection. One entry per CDR3 protein results from TCRdb running MiXCR on the 5' RACE reads. The table lists some 49,000 distinct CDR3 sequences, about 11% of them singletons. The material sequenced was whole blood. The receptors derive from an adult who was a healthcare worker with PCR-confirmed SARS-CoV-2 infection or an uninfected control (not recorded which).

Only a few counts were recorded for this clonotype. This chain joins TRBV28 and TRBJ2-7; D is undetermined. Germline values: CDR1 MDHEN, CDR2 SYDVKM. Trimming stripped 1 base from V and 6 bases from J, with 13 bases between. The CDR3 runs 14 residues. The CDR3 protein is CASSLLGGQAEQYF. CDR3 in DNA: TGTGCCAGCAGTTTATTAGGTGGGCAGGCCGAGCAGTACTTC.

This clonotype was seen many times. J is TRBJ1-3 and V is TRBV12-3 or TRBV12-4; D gene ambiguous. The CDR3 covers 12 residues. Trimming left V 5 bases short and J 4 bases short, with 6 bases between. The CDR3 nucleotides are TGTGCCAGCAGTCTTATAGGAAACACCATATATTTT. It is translated as CASSLIGNTIYF.

Worth noting for this clonotype: The junction departs from germline at one end; a sequencing error may be responsible. This CDR3 is CVSVGLETQYF. DNA of the CDR3: TGTGTCAGCGTAGGGCTGGAGACCCAGTACTTC. The chain employs TRBV28 and TRBJ2-5, with unresolved D. The CDR3 spans 11 residues. Germline CDR1 reads MDHEN; CDR2 reads SYDVKM.

The genes are TRBV28 and TRBJ2-1; TRBD2 aligns across 8 bases. CDR1 is MDHEN, CDR2 SYDVKM, per germline. V shed 4 bases, J shed 4 bases, and the junction held 6 bases outside the gene matches. The CDR3 has 15 residues. The CDR3 DNA sequence: TGTGCCAGCAGTTCCGATAGCGGGGTGTACAATGAGCAGTTCTTC. Translated, it gives CASSSDSGVYNEQFF. The entire variable domain, with the rest obtained from reference TRBV28 and TRBJ2-1, is as follows: DVKVTQSSRYLVKRTGEKVFLECVQDMDHENMFWYRQDPGLGLRLIYFSYDVKMKEKGDIPEGYSVSREKKERFSLILESASTNQTSMYLCASSSDSGVYNEQFFGPGTRLTVL.

This clonotype showed up many times. This chain connects TRBV7-2 to TRBJ1-2; D gene unclear. Germline V gene sequence: CDR1 SGHTA, CDR2 FQGNSA. Trimming stripped 3 bases from V and 5 bases from J, with 7 bases between. The CDR3 covers 12 residues. The DNA for the CDR3 is TGTGCCAGCAGCTTTACAGCGTATGGCTACACCTTC. Encoded protein: CASSFTAYGYTF.

The V gene is TRBV5-8, the J gene TRBJ1-6, with unresolved D. The CDR3 is made up of 13 amino acids. Germline-derived CDR1 and CDR2 are SGHTS and YDEGEE. Trimming left V 4 bases short and J 9 bases short, with 11 bases between. CDR3 sequence (DNA): TGTGCCAGCAGCCAGATGCCGTTTTCACCCCTCCACTTT. It specifies CASSQMPFSPLHF.

This clonotype turned up a few times. The CDR3 here is CSARQGGTNEKLFF. For the CDR3, the DNA is TGCAGTGCTAGACAGGGAGGGACTAATGAAAAACTGTTTTTT. V and J are TRBV20-1 and TRBJ1-4, with D possibly being TRBD1 (5 bases). Per germline, CDR1 DFQATT and CDR2 SNEGSKA (reference sequence). This CDR3 comprises 14 residues. Trimming took 2 bases from V and 2 from J, leaving 9 bases between them.

This clonotype was seen a few times. The chain is built from TRBV6-5 and TRBJ2-5; D unclear. Germline CDR1 and CDR2: MNHEY and SVGAGI. V dropped 6 bases and J dropped 5 bases, with 19 bases sitting between them. This CDR3 is built from 15 residues. The CDR3 coding sequence is TGTGCCAGCAGCGAGCCCGGTAGTCCCACCGAGACCCAGTACTTC. Encoded protein: CASSEPGSPTETQYF.

The chain links TRBV7-9 to TRBJ1-2; no reliable D call. The CDR3 sequence is 15 residues long. Trimming removed 6 bases at V and 4 bases at J, with 18 bases between. Germline V gene lookup returns CDR1 SEHNR and CDR2 FQNEAQ (reference sequence). The CDR3 sequence is CASSPGGPGSYGYTF. DNA for the CDR3: TGTGCCAGCAGTCCTGGAGGGCCTGGGAGCTATGGCTACACCTTC.

Many counts were recorded for this clonotype. The rearrangement links TRBV6-5 to TRBJ2-7; 7 bases fit TRBD1. J lost 3 bases, V lost 2 bases, and 4 bases had no gene match. This CDR3 spans 14 amino acids. Germline assignment: CDR1 MNHEY and CDR2 SVGAGI. The CDR3 reads CASSYTRDSYEQYF. The CDR3 nucleotides are TGTGCCAGCAGTTACACACGGGACAGCTACGAGCAGTACTTC.

Many counts were recorded for this clonotype. The V gene is TRBV20-1, the J gene TRBJ1-5; 10 bases are a match to TRBD1. CDR1 DFQATT and CDR2 SNEGSKA come from the germline V gene (reference sequence). CDR3 length: 19 amino acids. J gave up 2 bases and V 5 bases, and 18 bases lay outside the gene matches. CDR3 bases: TGCAGTGCTCAGTCCAGGACAGGGGGTCGAAGGATAGGCAATCAGCCCCAGCATTTT. Its protein is CSAQSRTGGRRIGNQPQHF.

This clonotype showed up just a few times. The rearrangement links TRBV5-1 to TRBJ2-1; 7 nucleotides align to TRBD2. The CDR3 loop spans 16 amino acids. Germline CDR1 SGHRS, CDR2 YFSETQ. The ends lost 0 bases at V and 5 bases at J; junction bases unmatched: 8. This CDR3 is CASSLVGTTYDNEQFF. CDR3 bases: TGCGCCAGCAGCTTGGTCGGGACTACATACGACAATGAGCAGTTCTTC.

This clonotype was observed a handful of times. The chain has TRBV5-4 and TRBJ2-7, with 11 positions matching TRBD1. Losses at the gene ends were 0 bases for V and 3 bases for J; bases not matched to a gene: 2. Germline CDR1 and CDR2: SGHNT and YYREEE (reference sequence). The CDR3 is 15 residues long. The CDR3 nucleotides read TGTGCCAGCAGCTTGGCGGGACAGGGGGTCTACGAGCAGTACTTC. This sequence encodes CASSLAGQGVYEQYF.

This clonotype was found a few times. The V gene is TRBV6-6, the J gene TRBJ1-1; 7 bases are a match to TRBD1. The CDR3 loop spans 14 amino acids. In germline, CDR1 is MNHNY, CDR2 SVGAGI (reference sequence). The V segment lost 4 bases and the J segment 2 bases; nucleotides outside the gene matches: 4. CDR3 coding DNA: TGTGCCAGCAGTTCAGGACAGGCTAACACTGAAGCTTTCTTT. Its translation is CASSSGQANTEAFF.

This clonotype was detected ten times or more. The chain recombines TRBV27 with TRBJ2-3, with 8 bases lining up with TRBD2. This CDR3 has 19 amino acids. CDR1 is MNHEY and CDR2 is SMNVEV in the germline V gene (reference sequence). V shed 2 bases, J shed 1 base, and the junction held 14 bases outside the gene matches. The CDR3: CASSLPEASGFVGTDTQYF. For the CDR3, the DNA is TGTGCCAGCAGTTTACCCGAGGCTAGCGGGTTTGTAGGCACAGATACGCAGTATTTT.

This clonotype was found many times. This chain uses TRBV19 with TRBJ2-3, with D tentatively TRBD2 (7 bases). Germline CDR1 is LNHDA and CDR2 is SQIVND (reference sequence). The CDR3 consists of 13 residues. The germline V and J ends were trimmed by 8 bases and 4 bases, with 13 bases remaining between them. The CDR3 reads CASAGAVADTQYF. Here the CDR3 DNA reads TGTGCCAGTGCGGGGGCAGTCGCAGATACGCAGTATTTT.

This clonotype showed up many times. The V call is TRBV6-2 or TRBV6-3, the J call TRBJ1-2; D is undetermined. V was clipped by 0 bases and J by 6 bases, with 11 bases between them. This CDR3 comprises 14 residues. The V gene's germline CDR1 is MNHEY and CDR2 SVGEGT. The CDR3 here is CASSYSISNNGYTF. CDR3 sequence (DNA): TGTGCCAGCAGTTACTCGATCAGCAACAATGGCTACACCTTC.